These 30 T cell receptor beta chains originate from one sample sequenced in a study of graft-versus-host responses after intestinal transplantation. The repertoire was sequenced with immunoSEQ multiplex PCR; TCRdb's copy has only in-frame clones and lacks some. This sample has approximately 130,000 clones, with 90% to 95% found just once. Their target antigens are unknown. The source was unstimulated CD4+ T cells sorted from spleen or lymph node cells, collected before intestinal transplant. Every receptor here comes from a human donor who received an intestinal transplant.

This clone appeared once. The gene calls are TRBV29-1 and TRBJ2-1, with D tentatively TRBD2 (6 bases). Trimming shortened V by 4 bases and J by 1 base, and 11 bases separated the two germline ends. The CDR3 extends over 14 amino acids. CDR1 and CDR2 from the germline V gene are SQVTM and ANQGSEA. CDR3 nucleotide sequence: TGCAGCGTTGTATGGGCGGGGTCCTACAATGAGCAGTTCTTC. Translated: CSVVWAGSYNEQFF.

The CDR3 region is CASGLSGTDTQYF. CDR3 sequence (DNA): TGTGCTAGTGGTTTATCCGGCACAGATACGCAGTATTTT. This chain links TRBV12-5 with TRBJ2-3; D unclear. The V gene lost 3 bases and the J gene lost 1 base, with 5 bases spanning the gap. Germline CDR1 LGHNT, CDR2 FRNRAP. The CDR3 sequence is 13 residues long.

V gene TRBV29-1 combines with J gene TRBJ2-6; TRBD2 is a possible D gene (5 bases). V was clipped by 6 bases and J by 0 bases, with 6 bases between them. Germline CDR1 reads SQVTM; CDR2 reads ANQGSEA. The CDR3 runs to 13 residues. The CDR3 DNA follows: TGCAGCGTCCGGGACTCTGGGGCCAACGTCCTGACTTTC. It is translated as CSVRDSGANVLTF.

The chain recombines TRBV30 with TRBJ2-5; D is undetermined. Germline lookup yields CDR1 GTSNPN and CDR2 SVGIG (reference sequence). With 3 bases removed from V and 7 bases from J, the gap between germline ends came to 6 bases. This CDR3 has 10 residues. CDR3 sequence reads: CAWSSGTQYF. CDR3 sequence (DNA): TGTGCCTGGAGCTCTGGGACCCAGTACTTC.

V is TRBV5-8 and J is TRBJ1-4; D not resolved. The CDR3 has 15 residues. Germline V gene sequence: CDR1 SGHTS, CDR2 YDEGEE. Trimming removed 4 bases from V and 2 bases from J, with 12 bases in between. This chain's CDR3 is CASSPEATTNEKLFF. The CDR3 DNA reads TGTGCCAGCAGCCCGGAAGCGACGACTAATGAAAAACTGTTTTTT.

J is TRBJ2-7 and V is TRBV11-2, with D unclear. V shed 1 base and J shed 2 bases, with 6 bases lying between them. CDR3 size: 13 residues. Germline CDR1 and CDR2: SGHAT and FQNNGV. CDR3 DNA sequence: TGTGCCAGCAGCTTAGGAGCTGCCTACGAGCAGTACTTC. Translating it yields CASSLGAAYEQYF.

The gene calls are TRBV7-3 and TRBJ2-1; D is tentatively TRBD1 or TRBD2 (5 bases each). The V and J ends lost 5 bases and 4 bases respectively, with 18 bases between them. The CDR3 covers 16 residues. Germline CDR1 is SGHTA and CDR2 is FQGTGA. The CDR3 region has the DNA TGTGCCAGCAGCAAGGACGGGACCCACCCTTACAATGAGCAGTTCTTC. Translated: CASSKDGTHPYNEQFF.

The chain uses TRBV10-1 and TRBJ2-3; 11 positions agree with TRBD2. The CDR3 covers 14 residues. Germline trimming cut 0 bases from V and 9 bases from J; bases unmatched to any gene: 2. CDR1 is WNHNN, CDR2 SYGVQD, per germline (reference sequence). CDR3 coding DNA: TGCGCCAGCAGTGAGTCCCGGACTAGCGGGACGCAGTATTTT. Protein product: CASSESRTSGTQYF.

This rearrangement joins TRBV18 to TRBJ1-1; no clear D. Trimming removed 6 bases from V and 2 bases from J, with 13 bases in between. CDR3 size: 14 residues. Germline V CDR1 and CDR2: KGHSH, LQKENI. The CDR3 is CASSERVGNTEAFF. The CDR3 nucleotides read TGTGCCAGCTCGGAGAGGGTTGGTAACACTGAAGCTTTCTTT.

The CDR3 spells CASSLGEGEQFF. CDR3 in DNA: TGTGCCAGCAGCTTGGGGGAAGGGGAGCAGTTCTTC. V usage is TRBV7-9 and J usage is TRBJ2-1; D possibly matches TRBD1 or TRBD2 (5 bases each). The germline gives CDR1 SEHNR, CDR2 FQNEAQ (reference sequence). The CDR3 consists of 12 residues. V lost 3 bases and J 10 bases, leaving 10 bases between the germline ends.

CDR3 in amino acids: CASSPRTGGSGGYTF. CDR3 in DNA: TGTGCCAGCAGCCCCAGGACAGGGGGCTCCGGAGGCTACACCTTC. This rearrangement joins TRBV9 to TRBJ1-2, with 11 positions matching TRBD1. The CDR3 runs to 15 residues. CDR1 and CDR2 (germline): SGDLS, YYNGEE. V shed 4 bases and J 8 bases; nucleotides not matched to a gene: 10.

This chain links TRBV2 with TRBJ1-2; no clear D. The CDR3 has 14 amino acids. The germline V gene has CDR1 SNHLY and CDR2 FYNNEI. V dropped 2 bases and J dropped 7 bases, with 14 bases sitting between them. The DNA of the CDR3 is TGTGCCAGCAGTGAATACGCGACATGGGGTGGCTACACCTTC. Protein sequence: CASSEYATWGGYTF.

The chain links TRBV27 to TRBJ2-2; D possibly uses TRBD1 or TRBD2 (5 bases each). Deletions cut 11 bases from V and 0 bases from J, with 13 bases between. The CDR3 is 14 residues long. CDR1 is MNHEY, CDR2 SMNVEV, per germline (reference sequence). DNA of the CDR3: TGTGCCTCCATGAGGGGACCGAACACCGGGGAGCTGTTTTTT. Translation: CASMRGPNTGELFF.

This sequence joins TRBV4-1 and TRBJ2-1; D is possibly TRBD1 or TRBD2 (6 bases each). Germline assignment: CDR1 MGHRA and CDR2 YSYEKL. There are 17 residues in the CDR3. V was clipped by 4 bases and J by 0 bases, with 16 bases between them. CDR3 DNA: TGCGCCAGCAGCCCCAAAGGAGGGGGGAGCTCCTACAATGAGCAGTTCTTC. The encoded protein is CASSPKGGGSSYNEQFF.

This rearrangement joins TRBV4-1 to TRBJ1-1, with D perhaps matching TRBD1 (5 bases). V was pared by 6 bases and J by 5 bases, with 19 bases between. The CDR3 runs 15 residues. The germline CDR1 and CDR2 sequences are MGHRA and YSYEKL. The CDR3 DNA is TGCGCCAGCAGTCCCTTCCCGACAGCGTGGACTGAAGCTTTCTTT. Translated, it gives CASSPFPTAWTEAFF.

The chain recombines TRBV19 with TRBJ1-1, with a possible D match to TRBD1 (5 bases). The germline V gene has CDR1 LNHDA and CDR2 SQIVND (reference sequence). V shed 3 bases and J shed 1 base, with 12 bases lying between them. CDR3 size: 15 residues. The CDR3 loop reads CASSIALRGNTEAFF. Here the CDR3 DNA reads TGTGCCAGTAGTATCGCCCTTAGGGGGAACACTGAAGCTTTCTTT.

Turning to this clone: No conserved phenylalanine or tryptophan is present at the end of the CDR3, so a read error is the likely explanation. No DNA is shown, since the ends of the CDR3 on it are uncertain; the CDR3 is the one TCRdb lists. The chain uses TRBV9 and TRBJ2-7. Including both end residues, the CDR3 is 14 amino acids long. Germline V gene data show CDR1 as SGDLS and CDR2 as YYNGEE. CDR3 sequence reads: CASSPDVQPPHPGR.

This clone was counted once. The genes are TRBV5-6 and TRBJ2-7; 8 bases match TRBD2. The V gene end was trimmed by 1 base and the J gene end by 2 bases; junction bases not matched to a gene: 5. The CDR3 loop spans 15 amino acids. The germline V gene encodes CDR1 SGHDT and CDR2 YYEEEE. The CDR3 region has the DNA TGTGCCAGCAGCTTGTATGCGGGGGGAGCCTACGAGCAGTACTTC. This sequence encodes CASSLYAGGAYEQYF. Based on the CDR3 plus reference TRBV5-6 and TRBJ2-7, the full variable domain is DAGVTQSPTHLIKTRGQQVTLRCSPKSGHDTVSWYQQALGQGPQFIFQYYEEEERQRGNFPDRFSGHQFPNYSSELNVNALLLGDSALYLCASSLYAGGAYEQYFGPGTRLTVT.

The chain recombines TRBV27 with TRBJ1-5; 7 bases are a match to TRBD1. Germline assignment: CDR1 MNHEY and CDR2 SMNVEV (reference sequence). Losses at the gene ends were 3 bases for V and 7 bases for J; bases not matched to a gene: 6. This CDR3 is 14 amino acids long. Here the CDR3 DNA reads TGTGCCAGCAGTTTGAACAGGGGAGGACAGCCCCAGCATTTT. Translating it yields CASSLNRGGQPQHF.

CDR3 DNA sequence: TGTGCCAGTAGTATCGACAGGGGGAACACTGAAGCTTTCTTT. It encodes CASSIDRGNTEAFF. V and J are TRBV19 and TRBJ1-1; TRBD1 matches 8 bases. The junction had 1 base not matched to a gene; V was cut back by 3 bases and J by 1 base. This CDR3 has 14 residues. The germline CDR1 and CDR2 sequences are LNHDA and SQIVND (reference sequence). Supplemented by reference TRBV19 and TRBJ1-1, the full variable domain reads DGGITQSPKYLFRKEGQNVTLSCEQNLNHDAMYWYRQDPGQGLRLIYYSQIVNDFQKGDIAEGYSVSREKKESFPLTVTSAQKNPTAFYLCASSIDRGNTEAFFGQGTRLTVV.

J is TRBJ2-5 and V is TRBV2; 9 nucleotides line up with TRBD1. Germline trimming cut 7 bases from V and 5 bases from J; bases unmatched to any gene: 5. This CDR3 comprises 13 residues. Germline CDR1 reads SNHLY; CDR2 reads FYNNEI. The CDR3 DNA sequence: TGTGCCAGCACCTTGGACAGGGGCGAGACCCAGTACTTC. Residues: CASTLDRGETQYF.

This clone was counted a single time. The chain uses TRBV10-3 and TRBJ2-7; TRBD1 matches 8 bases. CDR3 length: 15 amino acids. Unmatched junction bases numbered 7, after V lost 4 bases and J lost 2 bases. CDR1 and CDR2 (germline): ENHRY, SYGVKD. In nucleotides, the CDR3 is TGTGCCATCAGTGTTGCGGGACAGGTCCCCTACGAGCAGTACTTC. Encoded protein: CAISVAGQVPYEQYF.

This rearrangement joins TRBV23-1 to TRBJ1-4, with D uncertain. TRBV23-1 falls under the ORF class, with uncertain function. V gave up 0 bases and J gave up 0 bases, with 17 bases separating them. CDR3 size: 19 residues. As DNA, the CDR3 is TGCGCCAGCAGTCAATCCTCCGCCGTCAGTCCGCCAACTAATGAAAAACTGTTTTTT. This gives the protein CASSQSSAVSPPTNEKLFF.

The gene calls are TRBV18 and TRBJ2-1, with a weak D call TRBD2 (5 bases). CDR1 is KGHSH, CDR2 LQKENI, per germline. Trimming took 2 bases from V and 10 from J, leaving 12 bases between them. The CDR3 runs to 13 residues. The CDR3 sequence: CASSPDQTGEQFF. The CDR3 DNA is TGTGCCAGCTCACCAGACCAGACGGGGGAGCAGTTCTTC.

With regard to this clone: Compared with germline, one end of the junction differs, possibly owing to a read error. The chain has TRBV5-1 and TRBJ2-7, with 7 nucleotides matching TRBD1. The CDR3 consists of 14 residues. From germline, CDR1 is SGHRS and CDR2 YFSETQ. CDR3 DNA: TGCACCAGCAGCTTGTCTACAGGGGAGACCGAGCAGTACTTC. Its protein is CTSSLSTGETEQYF.

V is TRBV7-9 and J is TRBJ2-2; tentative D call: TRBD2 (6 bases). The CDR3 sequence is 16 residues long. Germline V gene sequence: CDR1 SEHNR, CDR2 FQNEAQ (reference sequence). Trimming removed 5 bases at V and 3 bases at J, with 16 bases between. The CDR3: CASSPTSGTYTGELFF. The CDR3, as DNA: TGTGCCAGCAGCCCCACTTCCGGGACTTACACCGGGGAGCTGTTTTTT. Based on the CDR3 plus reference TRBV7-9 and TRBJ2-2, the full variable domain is DTGVSQNPRHKITKRGQNVTFRCDPISEHNRLYWYRQTLGQGPEFLTYFQNEAQLEKSRLLSDRFSAERPKGSFSTLEIQRTEQGDSAMYLCASSPTSGTYTGELFFGEGSRLTVL.

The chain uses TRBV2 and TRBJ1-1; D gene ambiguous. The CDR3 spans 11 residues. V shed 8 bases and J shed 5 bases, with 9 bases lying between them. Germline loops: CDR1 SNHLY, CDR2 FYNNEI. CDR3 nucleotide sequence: TGTGCCAGCCTACTTAATACTGAAGCTTTCTTT. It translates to CASLLNTEAFF.

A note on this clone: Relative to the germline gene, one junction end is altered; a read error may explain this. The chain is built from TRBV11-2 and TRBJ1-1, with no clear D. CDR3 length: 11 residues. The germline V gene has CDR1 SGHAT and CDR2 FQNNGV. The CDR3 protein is CASSPNPEAFF. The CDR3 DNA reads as TGTGCCAGCAGCCCGAACCCTGAAGCTTTCTTT. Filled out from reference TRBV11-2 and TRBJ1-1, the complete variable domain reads EAGVAQSPRYKIIEKRQSVAFWCNPISGHATLYWYQQILGQGPKLLIQFQNNGVVDDSQLPKDRFSAERLKGVDSTLKIQPAKLEDSAVYLCASSPNPEAFFGQGTRLTVV.

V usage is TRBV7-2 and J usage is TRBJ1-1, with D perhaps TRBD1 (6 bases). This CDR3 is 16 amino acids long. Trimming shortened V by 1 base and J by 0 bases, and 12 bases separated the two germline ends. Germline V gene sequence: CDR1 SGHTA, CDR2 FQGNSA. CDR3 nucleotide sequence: TGTGCCAGCAGCTTAGGAGGGGGAATCATGAACACTGAAGCTTTCTTT. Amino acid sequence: CASSLGGGIMNTEAFF.

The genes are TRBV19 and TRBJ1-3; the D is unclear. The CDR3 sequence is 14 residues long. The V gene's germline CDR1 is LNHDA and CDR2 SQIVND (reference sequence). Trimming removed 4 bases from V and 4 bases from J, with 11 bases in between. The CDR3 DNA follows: TGTGCCAGTAGTAAGGGCCCGCGCGGAAACACCATATATTTT. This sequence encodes CASSKGPRGNTIYF.